A selection of T cell receptor beta chains follows, all from one sample in a study of cytomegalovirus exposure and HLA in healthy donors. Libraries were prepared by immunoSEQ multiplex PCR; TCRdb keeps only in-frame clonotypes and omits some of them. The table records fewer than 200,000 clones, approximately 72% of them present only once. Sequencing was performed on PBMCs. The receptors come from a man between 45 and 60 years old in good health and CMV-seronegative. Each CDR3 is given with its conserved first and last residue. D genes are given only for firm matches.

j_call | d_call | v_call | cdr3_aa
TRBJ2-5 | . | TRBV7-7 | CASSSTGTPQETQYF
TRBJ2-6 | . | TRBV5-4 | CASSPRTGTRYGANVLTF
TRBJ1-1 | . | TRBV12-1 | CASSPPDRGDTEAFF
TRBJ2-2 | . | TRBV11-3 | CASSSSQYTGELFF
TRBJ2-5 | TRBD1 | TRBV7-8 | CASSLDPGRQGLETQYF
TRBJ1-1 | TRBD1 | TRBV29-1 | CSVHNPGQGAYRAEAFF
TRBJ2-1 | TRBD1 | TRBV9 | CASSVRQGASVNEQFF
. | . | TRBV6-5 | CVTSPLGYEQYF
TRBJ2-3 | TRBD2 | TRBV28 | CASRPTGTSGGATDTQYF
TRBJ2-2 | TRBD2 | TRBV7-8 | CASSSSTSGGASGELFF
TRBJ1-4 | . | TRBV5-1 | CASSPRGSTATNEKLFF